This T cell receptor beta chain was sequenced for a study of blood T cell repertoires in COVID-19. V lost 7 bases and J 1 base, leaving 4 bases between the germline ends. Germline CDR1 SNHLY, CDR2 FYNNEI. The CDR3 is 11 amino acids. Sequencing used immunoSEQ multiplex PCR; TCRdb keeps in-frame clones, though not all of them. The profile shows 350,000 to 400,000 clones, more than 75% of them singletons. Cohort allocation depended upon clinical history that participants reported. Symptom resolution, clearance, or two negative PCRs marked the recovered donors of Cohort 3. Comment on this clone: This sequence may be a read error, since a much larger clone differs from it by one base. This specimen includes other DNA sequences encoding the same CDR3.

Input material: PBMCs or T cells enriched from blood (not recorded which). The rearrangement uses TRBV2 and TRBJ1-1; D gene unclear. The TCR comes from a woman in her thirties who had recovered from COVID-19. The CDR3 here is CASIQNTEAFF. The CDR3 DNA reads as TGTGCCAGCATACAGAACACTGAAGCTTTCTTT.